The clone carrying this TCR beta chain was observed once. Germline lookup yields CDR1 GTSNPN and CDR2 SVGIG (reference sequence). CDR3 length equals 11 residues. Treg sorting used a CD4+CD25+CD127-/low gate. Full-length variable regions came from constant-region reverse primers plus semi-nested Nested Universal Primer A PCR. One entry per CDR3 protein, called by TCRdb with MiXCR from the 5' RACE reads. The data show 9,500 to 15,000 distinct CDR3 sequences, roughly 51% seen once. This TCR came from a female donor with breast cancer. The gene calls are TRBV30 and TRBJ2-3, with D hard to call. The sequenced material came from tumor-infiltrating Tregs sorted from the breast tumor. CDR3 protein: CALDSADTQYF. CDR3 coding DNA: TGTGCATTAGATTCCGCAGATACGCAGTATTTT.